This note documents a single TCR beta chain sequence. The antigen is undetermined. This sample was included in a study of CD8+CD57+ T cells in acquired aplastic anemia. At the level of the study: Sorted CD4+ plus CD8+ cells gave DNA averaging around 3 ug. Regarding the study as a whole: Twenty-nine CD8+ CDR3 sequences were shared between patients and controls.

Looked up from germline, CDR1 is SNHLY and CDR2 is FYNNEI. V shed 3 bases and J shed 4 bases, with 13 bases lying between them. The CDR3 is made up of 15 amino acids. Investigators profiled TCR beta VDJ and CDR3 from genomic DNA template. MiXCR was run by TCRdb on the reads, yielding one entry per CDR3 protein. Of some 45,000 distinct CDR3 sequences in the sample, approximately 67% were seen once. This rearrangement joins TRBV2 to TRBJ2-1, with D perhaps assigned TRBD1 or TRBD2 (5 bases each). The source is a human donor in good health, serving as a control. Sequencing was done on a sample of sorted CD4+, CD8+, or CD8+CD57+ T cells (not recorded which) from PBMCs. The CDR3 region has the DNA TGTGCCAGCAGTGATGATGGGGGAAGTTACAATGAGCAGTTCTTC. Its protein product is CASSDDGGSYNEQFF.